These 32 T cell receptor beta chains were sequenced from one sample in a study of graft-versus-host responses after intestinal transplantation. Generated by immunoSEQ multiplex PCR, the TCRdb table keeps only in-frame clones and is missing some. This table holds around 100,000 clones, over 75% found once. Their recognized antigens are unknown. The input for sequencing was unstimulated CD4+ T cells sorted from spleen or lymph node cells, taken before transplant. These receptor sequences come from a human donor who was the organ donor for an intestinal transplant.

V gene TRBV6-1 combines with J gene TRBJ2-7; D could derive from TRBD1 or TRBD2 (5 bases each). The germline gives CDR1 MNHNS, CDR2 SASEGT. The CDR3 length is 17 residues. V dropped 2 bases and J dropped 2 bases, with 19 bases sitting between them. The CDR3 DNA reads TGTGCCAGCAGTGAAATTTTCGGGACGGCGGATCCCTACGAGCAGTACTTC. Amino acids: CASSEIFGTADPYEQYF.

This clone is a singleton in its sample. This CDR3 reads CASSALGERGMHTDTQYF. The CDR3 nucleotides read TGTGCCAGCAGCGCACTGGGTGAGCGGGGGATGCACACAGATACGCAGTATTTT. The chain combines TRBV6-7 with TRBJ2-3, with 8 bases fitting TRBD2. TRBV6-7 is reported as an ORF; its role is uncertain. Trimming removed 6 bases from V and 2 bases from J; junction bases left unmatched: 16. CDR3 size: 18 residues.

The V call is TRBV19, the J call TRBJ1-1, with 7 bases matching TRBD1. The trim removed 8 bases at V and 1 base at J, leaving 4 bases unmatched. The CDR3 is made up of 13 amino acids. The V gene's germline CDR1 is LNHDA and CDR2 SQIVND (reference sequence). The CDR3: CASRQGRNTEAFF. In DNA, the CDR3 is TGTGCCAGTCGACAGGGCCGGAACACTGAAGCTTTCTTT.

J is TRBJ2-1 and V is TRBV28; 14 positions match TRBD2. V was pared by 5 bases and J by 12 bases, with 6 bases of the junction left unmatched. The CDR3 consists of 14 residues. CDR1 is MDHEN and CDR2 is SYDVKM in the germline V gene. CDR3 amino acids: CASSVLGLAGGQFF. In DNA form, the CDR3 reads TGTGCCAGCAGTGTCCTCGGACTAGCGGGGGGGCAGTTCTTC.

The V and J genes are TRBV6-1 and TRBJ2-2; weak D call: TRBD1 (5 bases). The CDR3 sequence is 13 residues long. Germline CDR1 is MNHNS and CDR2 is SASEGT. With 3 bases removed from V and 3 bases from J, the gap between germline ends came to 5 bases. Here the CDR3 reads CASSDRDTGELFF. Here the CDR3 DNA reads TGTGCCAGCAGTGACAGGGACACCGGGGAGCTGTTTTTT.

The V gene is TRBV7-8, the J gene TRBJ2-3; D uncertain. Trimming took 5 bases from V and 6 from J, leaving 9 bases between them. Germline CDR1 and CDR2: SGHVS and FQNEAQ. This CDR3 is built from 12 residues. CDR3 residues: CASSTSLDTQYF. The CDR3 DNA follows: TGTGCCAGCAGCACGAGTTTGGATACGCAGTATTTT. Full variable domain (remainder filled in from reference TRBV7-8 and TRBJ2-3): GAGVSQSPRYKVAKRGQDVALRCDPISGHVSLFWYQQALGQGPEFLTYFQNEAQLDKSGLPSDRFFAERPEGSVSTLKIQRTQQEDSAVYLCASSTSLDTQYFGPGTRLTVL.

This clone has only a few counts. The rearrangement links TRBV5-1 to TRBJ2-1; D call uncertain. There are 12 residues in the CDR3. V was shortened by 1 base and J by 8 bases, with 7 bases between the two germline ends. From germline, CDR1 is SGHRS and CDR2 YFSETQ. The CDR3 protein is CASSLSLYEQFF. For the CDR3, the DNA is TGCGCCAGCAGCTTGTCCCTCTATGAGCAGTTCTTC.

This chain connects TRBV19 to TRBJ2-1, with D possibly matching TRBD2 (7 bases). V was clipped by 10 bases and J by 2 bases, with 27 bases between them. The CDR3 sequence is 18 residues long. Germline V gene data show CDR1 as LNHDA and CDR2 as SQIVND (reference sequence). DNA of the CDR3: TGTGCCACCACCCGAATGGGGGGGCTTCTTACGCCCTACAATGAGCAGTTCTTC. Translation gives CATTRMGGLLTPYNEQFF. Full variable domain (remainder filled in from reference TRBV19 and TRBJ2-1): DGGITQSPKYLFRKEGQNVTLSCEQNLNHDAMYWYRQDPGQGLRLIYYSQIVNDFQKGDIAEGYSVSREKKESFPLTVTSAQKNPTAFYLCATTRMGGLLTPYNEQFFGPGTRLTVL.

The chain couples TRBV4-1 to TRBJ2-5; D might be TRBD2 (7 bases). Per the germline V gene, CDR1 is MGHRA and CDR2 is YSYEKL. This CDR3 region has 16 residues. Between the trimmed V and J ends, which lost 4 bases and 5 bases, there was a span of 20 bases. The CDR3 loop is CASSPLGGGRRETQYF. CDR3 sequence (DNA): TGCGCCAGCAGCCCCCTAGGGGGGGGGCGCCGGGAGACCCAGTACTTC.

V and J are TRBV19 and TRBJ1-5; 8 positions match TRBD1. CDR1 is LNHDA, CDR2 SQIVND, per germline (reference sequence). This CDR3 spans 15 amino acids. After removal of 5 bases from V and 6 bases from J, the junction contained 9 bases not matched to a gene. As DNA, the CDR3 is TGTGCCAGTAGTGAGTCAGGGGGCCGTTTTCAGCCCCAGCATTTT. It encodes CASSESGGRFQPQHF. Full variable domain (remainder filled in from reference TRBV19 and TRBJ1-5): DGGITQSPKYLFRKEGQNVTLSCEQNLNHDAMYWYRQDPGQGLRLIYYSQIVNDFQKGDIAEGYSVSREKKESFPLTVTSAQKNPTAFYLCASSESGGRFQPQHFGDGTRLSIL.

In this sample, this clone turned up a few times. The V and J genes are TRBV7-9 and TRBJ1-3, with 7 bases identical to TRBD1. J was trimmed by 0 bases and V by 3 bases; bases with no gene match: 5. Germline V gene data show CDR1 as SEHNR and CDR2 as FQNEAQ (reference sequence). There are 16 residues in the CDR3. The CDR3 nucleotides read TGTGCCAGCAGCTTCCAGGACAGGAGCTCTGGAAACACCATATATTTT. Protein product: CASSFQDRSSGNTIYF.

In the case of this clone: Other DNA sequences from this sample encode an identical CDR3 as well. The V gene is TRBV6-1, the J gene TRBJ2-3, with TRBD1 as a possible D gene (7 bases). The CDR3 has 14 residues. Per germline, CDR1 MNHNS and CDR2 SASEGT. The V end lost 9 bases, the J end lost 4 bases, and 17 bases lay between the germline ends. The CDR3 nucleotides are TGTGCCAGTACCACAGGAGGGGGCTCAGATACGCAGTATTTT. It is translated as CASTTGGGSDTQYF.

The V and J genes are TRBV29-1 and TRBJ1-3; a possible D gene is TRBD1 (5 bases). Germline V gives CDR1 SQVTM, CDR2 ANQGSEA. The CDR3 length is 11 residues. Trimming removed 1 base at V and 15 bases at J, with 13 bases between. For the CDR3, the DNA is TGCAGCGTTGAAGCCGAGGGGCCCCGATATTTT. It encodes CSVEAEGPRYF.

The chain is built from TRBV4-1 and TRBJ2-1; 11 bases map to TRBD1. Germline lookup yields CDR1 MGHRA and CDR2 YSYEKL. This CDR3 has 18 amino acids. The V gene end was trimmed by 0 bases and the J gene end by 7 bases; junction bases not matched to a gene: 11. CDR3 nucleotides: TGCGCCAGCAGCCAAGACCCTCGGACAGGGGGCTCGGGGAATGAGCAGTTCTTC. It codes for CASSQDPRTGGSGNEQFF.

This rearrangement joins TRBV7-2 to TRBJ1-4; D unclear. The CDR3 length is 13 residues. The V end was cut by 1 base, the J end by 8 bases, with 8 bases between. The V gene's germline CDR1 is SGHTA and CDR2 FQGNSA. The CDR3 reads CASSLGGGEKLFF. The DNA of the CDR3 is TGTGCCAGCAGCTTAGGGGGAGGAGAAAAACTGTTTTTT.

This chain links TRBV30 with TRBJ2-3; 8 bases agree with TRBD2. Germline V CDR1 and CDR2: GTSNPN, SVGIG (reference sequence). The junction had 3 bases not matched to a gene; V was cut back by 3 bases and J by 1 base. This CDR3 spans 14 amino acids. The CDR3 spells CAWRRGAGTDTQYF. CDR3 coding DNA: TGTGCCTGGAGGCGGGGGGCGGGCACAGATACGCAGTATTTT.

This chain uses TRBV7-9 with TRBJ1-1, with D perhaps matching TRBD1 (5 bases). This CDR3 is built from 13 residues. Germline CDR1 and CDR2: SEHNR and FQNEAQ (reference sequence). Trimming removed 7 bases at V and 4 bases at J, with 13 bases between. Here the CDR3 DNA reads TGTGCCAGCAACCAAAACCAGGGCACTGAAGCTTTCTTT. Protein product: CASNQNQGTEAFF. Using reference TRBV7-9 and TRBJ1-1 for the parts outside the CDR3, the full variable domain is DTGVSQNPRHKITKRGQNVTFRCDPISEHNRLYWYRQTLGQGPEFLTYFQNEAQLEKSRLLSDRFSAERPKGSFSTLEIQRTEQGDSAMYLCASNQNQGTEAFFGQGTRLTVV.

The chain is built from TRBV5-1 and TRBJ1-2, with D hard to call. V dropped 4 bases and J dropped 4 bases, with 14 bases sitting between them. The germline V gene has CDR1 SGHRS and CDR2 YFSETQ. The CDR3 has 14 amino acids. The CDR3 DNA sequence: TGCGCCAGCAGCGCGGAGGGCGTCGGCTATGGCTACACCTTC. Residues: CASSAEGVGYGYTF.

This chain links TRBV30 with TRBJ2-7; no firm D call. The CDR3 consists of 13 residues. The V gene's germline CDR1 is GTSNPN and CDR2 SVGIG (reference sequence). V was cut by 5 bases and J by 0 bases, with 11 bases left in between. The DNA for the CDR3 is TGTGCCTGGTCGCACAGCCGCTCCTACGAGCAGTACTTC. Residues: CAWSHSRSYEQYF.

J is TRBJ1-1 and V is TRBV20-1, with D tentatively TRBD1 (6 bases). This CDR3 contains 11 residues. V lost 3 bases and J 11 bases, leaving 13 bases between the germline ends. CDR1 and CDR2 (germline): DFQATT, SNEGSKA (reference sequence). CDR3 coding DNA: TGCAGTGCTAGGCCAGGGGTGAGGGCTTTCTTT. Translating it yields CSARPGVRAFF.

Only a few counts were recorded for this clone. The rearrangement links TRBV19 to TRBJ1-6; D is undetermined. Between the trimmed V and J ends, which lost 0 bases and 10 bases, there was a span of 7 bases. The germline CDR1 and CDR2 sequences are LNHDA and SQIVND (reference sequence). The CDR3 sequence is 13 residues long. CDR3 protein: CASSIDTSSPLHF. CDR3 DNA: TGTGCCAGTAGTATAGACACTTCGTCACCCCTCCACTTT.

This clone was observed once. V gene TRBV2 combines with J gene TRBJ1-6; D remains ambiguous. CDR1 and CDR2 (germline): SNHLY, FYNNEI. Deletions cut 5 bases from V and 7 bases from J, with 24 bases between. The CDR3 totals 18 residues. The DNA for the CDR3 is TGTGCCAGCAGTACCACCAGTCCCACCACTGTTGGGAATTCACCCCTCCACTTT. Its translation: CASSTTSPTTVGNSPLHF.

This chain links TRBV5-1 with TRBJ2-2; D is unresolved. Germline CDR1 and CDR2: SGHRS and YFSETQ. CDR3 length: 15 amino acids. V dropped 3 bases and J dropped 0 bases, with 9 bases sitting between them. CDR3 DNA: TGCGCCAGCAGCTCTGAACCCACGAACACCGGGGAGCTGTTTTTT. Amino acids: CASSSEPTNTGELFF.

The chain combines TRBV5-1 with TRBJ2-2; no reliable D call. The CDR3 runs to 15 residues. V lost 2 bases, J lost 5 bases, and 13 bases lay in between. Germline-derived CDR1 and CDR2 are SGHRS and YFSETQ. The CDR3 bases are TGCGCCAGCAGCTTTTCCGTGAGCGCGACCGGGGAGCTGTTTTTT. This sequence encodes CASSFSVSATGELFF.

The gene calls are TRBV5-1 and TRBJ1-2; D gene unclear. Per germline, CDR1 SGHRS and CDR2 YFSETQ. The CDR3 spans 15 residues. Trimming removed 0 bases from V and 2 bases from J, with 11 bases in between. CDR3 protein: CASSLDPTLNYGYTF. The DNA of the CDR3 is TGCGCCAGCAGCTTGGACCCAACACTGAACTATGGCTACACCTTC. The full variable domain, its missing parts supplied by reference TRBV5-1 and TRBJ1-2, is KAGVTQTPRYLIKTRGQQVTLSCSPISGHRSVSWYQQTPGQGLQFLFEYFSETQRNKGNFPGRFSGRQFSNSRSEMNVSTLELGDSALYLCASSLDPTLNYGYTFGSGTRLTVV.

The CDR3 DNA is TGCGCCAGCAGCAGGGACAGGTCAAGCTCCTACAATGAGCAGTTCTTC. Residues: CASSRDRSSSYNEQFF. The chain is built from TRBV5-1 and TRBJ2-1; 8 bases align to TRBD1. Trimming cost V 4 bases and J 0 bases; bases outside gene matches: 6. The CDR3 is 16 residues long. The germline V gene has CDR1 SGHRS and CDR2 YFSETQ.

This chain uses TRBV11-1 with TRBJ1-1; maybe TRBD1 (6 bases). V was shortened by 8 bases and J by 0 bases, with 16 bases between the two germline ends. Per the germline V gene, CDR1 is SGHAT and CDR2 is FQDESV (reference sequence). The CDR3 has 15 amino acids. The DNA of the CDR3 is TGTGCCAGCGGAAATCCCGGGACAATGAACACTGAAGCTTTCTTT. Translation: CASGNPGTMNTEAFF. The full variable domain, its missing parts supplied by reference TRBV11-1 and TRBJ1-1, is EAEVAQSPRYKITEKSQAVAFWCDPISGHATLYWYRQILGQGPELLVQFQDESVVDDSQLPKDRFSAERLKGVDSTLKIQPAELGDSAMYLCASGNPGTMNTEAFFGQGTRLTVV.

This clone was detected once. The rearrangement links TRBV6-1 to TRBJ1-1, with TRBD1 matching 10 bases. Germline values: CDR1 MNHNS, CDR2 SASEGT. The CDR3 runs to 16 residues. Germline trimming cut 4 bases from V and 1 base from J; bases unmatched to any gene: 6. The CDR3 reads CASSGQGAAPNTEAFF. The CDR3 DNA reads TGTGCCAGCAGTGGACAGGGGGCCGCCCCGAACACTGAAGCTTTCTTT.

This chain joins TRBV2 and TRBJ2-3, with D possibly being TRBD2 (6 bases). The V end lost 1 base, the J end lost 4 bases, and 12 bases lay between the germline ends. CDR3 size: 15 residues. The germline V gene encodes CDR1 SNHLY and CDR2 FYNNEI. The CDR3 is CASSEGMGGPDTQYF. In nucleotides, the CDR3 is TGTGCCAGCAGTGAAGGTATGGGAGGCCCAGATACGCAGTATTTT.

The chain has TRBV18 and TRBJ1-6, with D maybe TRBD1 (5 bases). This CDR3 is built from 14 residues. Trimming took off 6 bases at V and 10 bases at J, with 16 bases between the two ends. Germline V lookup: CDR1 KGHSH, CDR2 LQKENI. This CDR3 is CASSPTGTGSPLHF. Here the CDR3 DNA reads TGTGCCAGCTCTCCTACCGGGACCGGATCACCCCTCCACTTT.

The CDR3 DNA sequence: TGTGCCAGCAGTTCATTTAAGGGACTAGCGGGGGGGCGAGATACGCAGTATTTT. Translation gives CASSSFKGLAGGRDTQYF. The chain is built from TRBV27 and TRBJ2-3, with TRBD2 matching over 16 bases. CDR3 length: 18 residues. The V segment lost 4 bases and the J segment 5 bases; nucleotides outside the gene matches: 9. Germline V gene data show CDR1 as MNHEY and CDR2 as SMNVEV (reference sequence).

This sequence joins TRBV10-3 and TRBJ2-1; 8 positions match TRBD2. The germline CDR1 and CDR2 sequences are ENHRY and SYGVKD. There are 16 residues in the CDR3. Losses at the gene ends were 7 bases for V and 0 bases for J; bases not matched to a gene: 8. CDR3 sequence: CAINRGGGSSYNEQFF. CDR3 in DNA: TGTGCCATCAATCGCGGCGGGGGGAGCTCCTACAATGAGCAGTTCTTC.